The clone carrying this T cell receptor beta chain was seen just once. This entry comes from a study of radiotherapy plus CTLA-4 blockade in lung cancer. The protocol was immunoSEQ multiplex PCR, while the TCRdb copy is restricted to in-frame clones and leaves out a portion. The sample carries about 53,000 clones, just under 85% recorded once. The V end lost 5 bases, the J end lost 1 base, and 8 bases lay between the germline ends. CDR1 and CDR2 (germline): GTSNPN, SVGIG (reference sequence). The CDR3 runs 13 residues. The chain links TRBV30 to TRBJ2-2; D uncertain. The specimen comprised peripheral blood, sampled from a patient treated with radiotherapy plus ipilimumab. The sequence was collected from a human donor with non-small cell lung cancer whose response to radiotherapy plus ipilimumab could not be evaluated. This CDR3 reads CAWARQNTGELFF. The CDR3 DNA follows: TGTGCCTGGGCTCGACAGAACACCGGGGAGCTGTTTTTT. The variable domain in full, completed from reference TRBV30 and TRBJ2-2, reads SQTIHQWPATLVQPVGSPLSLECTVEGTSNPNLYWYRQAAGRGLQLLFYSVGIGQISSEVPQNLSASRPQDRQFILSSKKLLLSDSGFYLCAWARQNTGELFFGEGSRLTVL.